The rows below give T cell receptor beta chains drawn from one sample of a study of T cell clones after liver transplantation. The protocol was immunoSEQ multiplex PCR, while the TCRdb copy is restricted to in-frame clones and leaves out a portion. There are about 20,000 clones in the sample; approximately 84% occur only once, and about 33% lies in the top ten. Material: CD8+ T cells from blood, obtained less than 70 months after liver transplant. These receptor sequences come from a human patient who received a liver transplant. Some of these T cells may belong to the graft donor. CDR3s include the opening cysteine and the closing phenylalanine or tryptophan. D genes are given only for firm matches. Rows may omit the clone size; those that give it use once, few, many or a size class.

v_call	clone_size	d_call	j_call	cdr3_aa	cdr3_nt
TRBV20-1	NA	NA	TRBJ2-7	CSALMGYEQYF	TGCAGTGCTCTCATGGGGTACGAGCAGTACTTC
TRBV6-5	NA	NA	TRBJ1-2	CASSDSTNYGYTF	TGTGCCAGCAGTGACTCGACAAACTATGGCTACACCTTC
TRBV7-9	once	NA	TRBJ1-1	CASMEPITGTEAFF	TGTGCCAGCATGGAGCCGATCACAGGGACTGAAGCTTTCTTT
TRBV4-1	NA	NA	TRBJ2-5	CASSQDRGEETQYF	TGCGCCAGCAGCCAAGACAGGGGAGAAGAGACCCAGTACTTC
TRBV14	NA	NA	TRBJ2-5	CASSPRRNIRETQYF	TGTGCCAGCAGCCCCCGTCGTAACATTCGGGAGACCCAGTACTTC
TRBV19	NA	NA	TRBJ2-6	CASSIAHSSGANVLTF	TGTGCCAGTAGTATAGCTCACAGCTCTGGGGCCAACGTCCTGACTTTC
TRBV27	NA	NA	TRBJ2-3	CASSLLGFTDTQYF	TGTGCCAGCAGTTTATTGGGTTTCACAGATACGCAGTATTTT
TRBV27	NA	NA	TRBJ1-1	CASAVTFF	TGTGCCAGCGCGGTAACTTTCTTT
TRBV7-9	NA	TRBD2	TRBJ2-1	CASSPRSGGTSYNEQFF	TGTGCCAGCAGCCCTCGTAGCGGGGGGACCTCCTACAATGAGCAGTTCTTC
TRBV30	NA	NA	TRBJ2-7	CAWSTGNPYEQYF	TGTGCCTGGAGTACAGGAAACCCCTACGAGCAGTACTTC
TRBV30	NA	NA	TRBJ1-1	CAWSVWGEAEAFF	TGTGCCTGGAGTGTCTGGGGGGAAGCTGAAGCTTTCTTT
TRBV27	few	TRBD2	TRBJ2-1	CASSLSSGGNNEQFF	TGTGCCAGCAGTTTGTCTAGCGGGGGAAACAATGAGCAGTTCTTC
TRBV27	NA	NA	TRBJ1-5	CASSLSPGWEPQHF	TGTGCCAGCAGTTTATCGCCGGGTTGGGAGCCCCAGCATTTT
TRBV10-3	NA	NA	TRBJ2-2	CAISESGNTGELFF	TGTGCCATCAGTGAGTCGGGGAACACCGGGGAGCTGTTTTTT
TRBV30	NA	NA	TRBJ1-1	CAWSERGGTEAFF	TGTGCCTGGAGTGAGAGGGGTGGAACTGAAGCTTTCTTT
TRBV19	NA	NA	TRBJ2-7	CASSIGGGYEQYF	TGTGCCAGTAGTATTGGAGGGGGGTACGAGCAGTACTTC
TRBV28	NA	NA	TRBJ2-7	CASSPGDVGEQYF	TGTGCCAGCAGTCCGGGGGACGTCGGCGAGCAGTACTTC
TRBV2	few	NA	TRBJ1-1	CASSEEQVWTEAFF	TGTGCCAGCAGTGAAGAGCAGGTATGGACTGAAGCTTTCTTT
TRBV11-3	NA	NA	TRBJ2-7	CASSSLEYEQYF	TGTGCCAGCAGCTCCCTGGAATACGAGCAGTACTTC
TRBV30	NA	NA	TRBJ1-1	CAWAGNTEAFF	TGTGCCTGGGCAGGGAACACTGAAGCTTTCTTT
TRBV15	NA	TRBD2	TRBJ2-1	CATSRKAGGSYNEQFF	TGTGCCACCAGCAGGAAAGCGGGGGGGTCCTACAATGAGCAGTTCTTC
TRBV7-9	NA	NA	TRBJ2-7	CASSLVPGEQYF	TGTGCCAGCAGCTTAGTGCCCGGGGAGCAGTACTTC
TRBV10-3	NA	TRBD1	TRBJ2-1	CAIRGQGDIEQFF	TGTGCCATCAGAGGACAGGGGGACATTGAGCAGTTCTTC
TRBV6-5	NA	NA	TRBJ2-1	CASSYSQANEQFF	TGTGCCAGCAGTTACTCCCAAGCCAATGAGCAGTTCTTC
TRBV9	NA	TRBD2	TRBJ2-1	CASSVESGGGYNEQFF	TGTGCCAGCAGCGTAGAGAGCGGGGGGGGCTACAATGAGCAGTTCTTC
TRBV6-1	NA	TRBD2	TRBJ2-1	CASSEGTSEYNEQFF	TGTGCCAGCAGTGAGGGGACTAGCGAATACAATGAGCAGTTCTTC
TRBV29-1	NA	NA	TRBJ2-2	CGVGFGAGGELFF	TGCGGAGTTGGATTTGGGGCCGGCGGGGAGCTGTTTTTT
TRBV7-9	NA	NA	TRBJ2-1	CASSLPHDLSSYNEQFF	TGTGCCAGCAGCTTACCTCACGACTTGAGCTCCTACAATGAGCAGTTCTTC
TRBV6-5	NA	NA	TRBJ2-7	CASSYSADYEQYF	TGTGCCAGCAGTTACTCGGCGGATTACGAGCAGTACTTC
TRBV6-5	once	TRBD2	TRBJ2-1	CASSPLAATYNEQFF	TGTGCCAGCAGCCCACTAGCGGCCACCTACAATGAGCAGTTCTTC
TRBV27	NA	TRBD1	TRBJ2-7	CASSLRTGYDEQYF	TGTGCCAGCAGTTTGCGGACAGGGTACGACGAGCAGTACTTC
TRBV27	NA	NA	TRBJ2-7	CASSEAGRGSYEQYF	TGTGCCAGCAGTGAAGCGGGCAGGGGGTCCTACGAGCAGTACTTC
TRBV6-1	once	TRBD2	TRBJ2-2	CASSERSPYGLAGANTGELFF	TGTGCCAGCAGTGAACGCTCCCCGTATGGACTAGCGGGGGCGAACACCGGGGAGCTGTTTTTT
TRBV29-1	NA	NA	TRBJ1-2	CSVFYGYTF	TGCAGCGTATTCTATGGCTACACCTTC
TRBV27	NA	TRBD1	TRBJ1-2	CASGLGQPYGYTF	TGTGCCAGCGGTTTGGGACAGCCCTATGGCTACACCTTC
TRBV27	NA	TRBD1	TRBJ1-1	CASSLDRGTEAFF	TGTGCCAGCAGTTTAGACAGGGGCACTGAAGCTTTCTTT
TRBV7-6	NA	TRBD2	TRBJ2-3	CASSLTSGVTTDTQYF	TGTGCCAGCAGCCTGACTAGCGGGGTGACCACAGATACGCAGTATTTT
TRBV19	NA	TRBD2	TRBJ2-7	CASSIATSGSYEQYF	TGTGCCAGTAGTATAGCAACTAGCGGTTCATACGAGCAGTACTTC
TRBV20-1	NA	NA	TRBJ1-2	CSAPRGPVDFF	TGCAGTGCTCCCCGCGGTCCCGTCGACTTCTTC
TRBV7-8	NA	NA	TRBJ2-7	CASSPTGGGTSYEQYF	TGTGCCAGCAGCCCCACGGGCGGGGGCACGTCCTACGAGCAGTACTTC